This TCR beta chain was sequenced in a study of blood T cell repertoires in COVID-19. At the level of the study: There were acute and convalescent COVID-19 samples, and they came from the United States, Italy and Spain.

This CDR3 is built from 19 residues. V was trimmed by 0 bases and J by 0 bases, leaving 19 bases between them. CDR1 and CDR2 from the germline V gene are SGDLS and YYNGEE. In the authors' workflow: Amplified reference gene primers provided the basis for estimating nucleated cell counts. Using immunoSEQ multiplex PCR, the repertoire was profiled, and TCRdb retains in-frame clones only, with some absent. D and trimming were read from the DNA, whereas the V and J calls and clone size are those reported in that table. Of approximately 240,000 clones in the sample, roughly 82% were seen once. This chain joins TRBV9 and TRBJ2-1; weak D call: TRBD1 (6 bases). This receptor was identified in a woman at least 80 years old with active or convalescent COVID-19. Input material: peripheral blood. The CDR3, as DNA: TGTGCCAGCAGCGTAGAGGGCGGGTTAGGGACAAGCTCCTACAATGAGCAGTTCTTC. Translation: CASSVEGGLGTSSYNEQFF.